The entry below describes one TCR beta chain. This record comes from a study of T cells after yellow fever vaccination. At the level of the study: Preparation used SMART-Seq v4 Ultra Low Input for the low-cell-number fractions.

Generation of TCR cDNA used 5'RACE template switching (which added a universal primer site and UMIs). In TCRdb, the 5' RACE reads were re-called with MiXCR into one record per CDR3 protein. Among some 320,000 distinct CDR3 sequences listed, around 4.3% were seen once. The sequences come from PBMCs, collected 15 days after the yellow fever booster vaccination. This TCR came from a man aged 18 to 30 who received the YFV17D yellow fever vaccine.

CDR3 nucleotides: TGTGCCAGCAGTATAGGGAACAGGGGCCACGAGCAGTACGTC. It codes for CASSIGNRGHEQYV. The V and J genes are TRBV28 and TRBJ2-7, with 7 bases matching TRBD1. The CDR3 is 14 amino acids. Germline CDR1 reads MDHEN; CDR2 reads SYDVKM. After removal of 5 bases from V and 5 bases from J, the junction contained 9 bases not matched to a gene.